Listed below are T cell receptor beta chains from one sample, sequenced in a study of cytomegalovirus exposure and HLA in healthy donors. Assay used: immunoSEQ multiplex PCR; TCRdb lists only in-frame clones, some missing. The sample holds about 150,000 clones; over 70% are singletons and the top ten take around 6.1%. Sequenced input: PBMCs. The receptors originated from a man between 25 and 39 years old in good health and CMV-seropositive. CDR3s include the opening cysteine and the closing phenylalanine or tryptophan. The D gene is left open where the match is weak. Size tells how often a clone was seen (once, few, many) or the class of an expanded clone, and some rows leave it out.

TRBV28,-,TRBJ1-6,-,CASSPLPGIYNSPLHF,TGTGCCAGCAGCCCTTTACCGGGGATATATAATTCACCCCTCCACTTT
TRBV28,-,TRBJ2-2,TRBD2,CASSFSSSGRTGELFF,TGTGCCAGCAGTTTTTCCTCTAGCGGGAGGACCGGGGAGCTGTTTTTT
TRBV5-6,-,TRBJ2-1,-,CASSTEMAGSYNEQFF,TGTGCCAGCAGCACGGAGATGGCGGGATCCTACAATGAGCAGTTCTTC
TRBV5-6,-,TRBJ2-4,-,CASSLSFPNIQYF,TGTGCCAGCAGCTTGTCCTTTCCTAACATTCAGTACTTC
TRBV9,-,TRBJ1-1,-,CASSVATLNTEAFF,TGTGCCAGCAGCGTAGCTACTTTGAACACTGAAGCTTTCTTT
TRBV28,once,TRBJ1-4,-,CASSYESPNEKLFF,TGTGCCAGCTCCTACGAAAGCCCTAATGAAAAACTGTTTTTT
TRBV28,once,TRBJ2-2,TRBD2,CASSLYLAGVNTGELFF,TGTGCCAGCAGTTTATATTTAGCGGGAGTAAACACCGGGGAGCTGTTTTTT
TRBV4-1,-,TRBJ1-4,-,CASSQEPGLSEKLFF,TGCGCCAGCAGCCAAGAACCAGGGCTAAGCGAAAAACTGTTTTTT
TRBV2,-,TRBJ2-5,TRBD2,CASSTSDSKETQYF,TGTGCCAGCAGTACTAGCGACTCAAAAGAGACCCAGTACTTC
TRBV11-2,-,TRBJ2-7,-,CASSLLQGGEQYF,TGTGCCAGCAGTTTATTACAGGGTGGCGAGCAGTACTTC
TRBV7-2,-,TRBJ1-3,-,CASSLGLIDTIYF,TGTGCCAGCAGCTTAGGACTTATAGACACCATATATTTT
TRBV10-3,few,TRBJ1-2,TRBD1,CAISVGQASYGYTF,TGTGCCATCAGTGTGGGACAGGCAAGCTATGGCTACACCTTC
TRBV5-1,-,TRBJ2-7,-,CASSRVQGFQTYEQYF,TGCGCCAGCAGCCGAGTCCAGGGGTTCCAAACCTACGAGCAGTACTTC
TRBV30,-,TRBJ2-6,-,CAYPSHSSGANVLTF,TGTGCCTACCCTTCCCACAGCTCTGGGGCCAACGTCCTGACTTTC
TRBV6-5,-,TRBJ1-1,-,CASSYRGANTEAFF,TGTGCCAGCAGTTACAGGGGCGCGAACACTGAAGCTTTCTTT
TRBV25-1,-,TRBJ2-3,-,CASSESDTQYF,TGTGCCAGCAGTGAATCTGATACGCAGTATTTT
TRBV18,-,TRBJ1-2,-,CASSSAEGSGYTF,TGTGCCAGCTCATCGGCGGAGGGGTCGGGCTACACCTTC
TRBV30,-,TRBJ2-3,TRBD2,CAWSSSGTIGDTQYF,TGTGCCTGGAGTTCTTCCGGGACTATCGGGGATACGCAGTATTTT
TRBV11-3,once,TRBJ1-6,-,CASSSGLPGDSPLHF,TGTGCCAGCAGCTCGGGACTGCCCGGGGATTCACCCCTCCACTTT
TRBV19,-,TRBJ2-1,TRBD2,CASSIEAGGRDEQFF,TGTGCCAGTAGTATAGAAGCGGGGGGGCGCGATGAGCAGTTCTTC
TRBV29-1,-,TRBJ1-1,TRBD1,CSVEVQGAGTEAFF,TGCAGCGTTGAAGTACAGGGGGCGGGCACTGAAGCTTTCTTT
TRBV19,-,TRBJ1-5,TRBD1,CASSSTKQGIRPQHF,TGTGCCAGTAGTTCAACCAAACAGGGGATAAGGCCCCAGCATTTT
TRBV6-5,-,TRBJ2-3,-,CASSRQEGPTDTQYF,TGTGCCAGCAGTCGCCAGGAGGGGCCCACAGATACGCAGTATTTT
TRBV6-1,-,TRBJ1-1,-,CASGRTEMNTEAFF,TGTGCCAGCGGGAGGACGGAGATGAACACTGAAGCTTTCTTT
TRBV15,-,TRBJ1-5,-,CATSRDRGTGQPQHF,TGTGCCACCAGCAGAGATCGGGGGACGGGCCAGCCCCAGCATTTT
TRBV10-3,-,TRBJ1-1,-,CAISDGGARTEAFF,TGTGCCATCAGTGATGGGGGGGCGCGTACTGAAGCTTTCTTT
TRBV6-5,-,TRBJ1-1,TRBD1,CASRPTGFATEAFF,TGTGCCAGCAGGCCGACAGGGTTCGCCACTGAAGCTTTCTTT
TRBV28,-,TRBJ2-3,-,CASTPSTRTDTQYF,TGTGCCAGCACCCCCTCGACAAGAACAGATACGCAGTATTTT
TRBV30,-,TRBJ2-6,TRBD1,CAWSARGRDRGPLTGANGLTF,TGTGCCTGGAGCGCCCGAGGCCGGGACAGGGGGCCACTTACGGGGGCCAACGGCCTGACTTTC
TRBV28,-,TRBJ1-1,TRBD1,CASSETTGRNTEAFF,TGTGCCAGCAGTGAGACGACAGGGCGGAACACTGAAGCTTTCTTT
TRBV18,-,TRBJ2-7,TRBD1,CASSTGTGSYEQYF,TGTGCCAGCTCAACCGGGACAGGGTCCTACGAGCAGTACTTC
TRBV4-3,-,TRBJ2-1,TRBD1,CASSLGQGLYNEQFF,TGCGCCAGCAGCCTCGGACAGGGCCTATACAATGAGCAGTTCTTC
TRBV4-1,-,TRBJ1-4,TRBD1,CASSQASRDRNEKLFF,TGCGCCAGCAGCCAAGCCTCCCGGGACAGAAATGAAAAACTGTTTTTT
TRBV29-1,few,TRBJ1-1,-,CSVGGWRTEAFF,TGCAGCGTCGGGGGTTGGAGAACTGAAGCTTTCTTT
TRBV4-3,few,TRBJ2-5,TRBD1,CASSQDGNRGETQYF,TGCGCCAGCAGCCAAGATGGCAACAGGGGAGAGACCCAGTACTTC
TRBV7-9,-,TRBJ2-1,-,CASSLDSYSSYNEQFF,TGTGCCAGCAGCTTAGACAGCTATAGCTCCTACAATGAGCAGTTCTTC
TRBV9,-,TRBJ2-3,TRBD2,CASSVGASGGAGTDTQYF,TGTGCCAGCAGCGTAGGGGCTAGCGGGGGGGCTGGCACAGATACGCAGTATTTT
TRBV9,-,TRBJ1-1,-,CASSKGAIYTEAFF,TGTGCCAGCAGCAAAGGGGCCATTTACACTGAAGCTTTCTTT
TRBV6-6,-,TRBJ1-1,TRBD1,CASSPQGARFF,TGTGCCAGCAGTCCTCAGGGGGCGCGTTTCTTT
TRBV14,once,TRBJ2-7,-,CASSQEGAYSKQYF,TGTGCCAGCAGCCAGGAGGGGGCCTACTCGAAGCAGTACTTC
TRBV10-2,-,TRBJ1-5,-,CASSLNPSGAGNQPQHF,TGCGCCAGCAGTCTCAATCCCTCAGGGGCTGGCAATCAGCCCCAGCATTTT
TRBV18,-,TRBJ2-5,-,CASSQLLEKTQYF,TGTGCCAGCTCTCAGTTGCTAGAGAAGACCCAGTACTTC
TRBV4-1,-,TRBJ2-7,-,CASSQSQGLYEQYF,TGCGCCAGCAGCCAAAGTCAGGGACTCTACGAGCAGTACTTC
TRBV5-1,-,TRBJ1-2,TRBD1,CASSPGQGERGYTF,TGCGCCAGCAGCCCCGGACAGGGTGAGCGTGGCTACACCTTC
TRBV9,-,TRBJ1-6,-,CASSAGRWGWSRPRGSPLHF,TGTGCCAGCAGCGCGGGGAGGTGGGGGTGGTCTCGTCCGCGGGGATCACCCCTCCACTTT
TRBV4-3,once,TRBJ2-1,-,CASSQDETDNEQFF,TGCGCCAGCAGCCAAGATGAGACAGACAATGAGCAGTTCTTC
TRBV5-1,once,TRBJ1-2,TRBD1,CASSIETGGSYGYTF,TGCGCCAGCAGCATTGAGACAGGGGGAAGCTATGGCTACACCTTC
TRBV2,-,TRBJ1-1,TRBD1,CASNGDRESDTEAFF,TGTGCCAGCAACGGGGACAGGGAGTCGGACACTGAAGCTTTCTTT
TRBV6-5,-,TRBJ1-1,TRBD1,CASSPDRGVTEAFF,TGTGCCAGCAGTCCAGACAGGGGAGTCACTGAAGCTTTCTTT
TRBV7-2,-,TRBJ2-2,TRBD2,CASSSPAGAGTGELFF,TGTGCCAGCAGCTCCCCCGCGGGAGCGGGTACCGGGGAGCTGTTTTTT
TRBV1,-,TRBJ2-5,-,CTSSQHEGRGHQETQYF,TGCACCAGCAGCCAACACGAAGGGCGGGGGCACCAAGAGACCCAGTACTTC
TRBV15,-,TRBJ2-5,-,CATSRDGGTEETQYF,TGTGCCACCAGCAGAGATGGAGGGACCGAAGAGACCCAGTACTTC
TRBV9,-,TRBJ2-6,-,CASSQSPREAGANGLTF,TGTGCCAGCAGCCAATCCCCCCGTGAGGCTGGGGCCAACGGCCTGACTTTC
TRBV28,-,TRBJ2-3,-,CASSLEGSTDTQYF,TGTGCCAGCAGTTTAGAGGGAAGCACAGATACGCAGTATTTT
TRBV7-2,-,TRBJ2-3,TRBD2,CASSLGAGVVKDTQYF,TGTGCCAGCAGCTTAGGGGCGGGGGTAGTAAAAGATACGCAGTATTTT